This T cell receptor (beta chain) was observed in a study of cytomegalovirus exposure and HLA in healthy donors. Study in general: Among fewer than 500 genotyped donors, around 77% fell in the Caucasian-associated ancestry cluster. General observations from the study: CMV antigen specificity of a few CMV-associated chains was confirmed in vitro.

Germline V CDR1 and CDR2: SGHNT, YENEEA. This CDR3 is 15 amino acids long. The junction had 6 bases not matched to a gene; V was cut back by 1 base and J by 5 bases. On this clone: Its antigen is as yet unknown.

This PCR relied on a set of 60 Vbeta primers and 13 Jbeta primers. TCRdb's copy holds only in-frame clones and misses some; the assay was immunoSEQ multiplex PCR. The repertoire holds fewer than 250,000 clones, about 84% seen once, with 13% to 15% in the top ten. Sequencing was done on a sample of PBMCs. This chain connects TRBV11-3 to TRBJ2-5, with 8 bases identical to TRBD2. The receptor comes from a woman aged 25 to 45 in good health and CMV-seropositive. The CDR3 region is CASSLVGLAGETQYF. The CDR3, as DNA: TGTGCCAGCAGCTTAGTCGGACTAGCTGGGGAGACCCAGTACTTC.